What follows is one T cell receptor beta chain and its context. What it binds is unknown. The method was immunoSEQ multiplex PCR; TCRdb's version includes in-frame clones alone and lacks a portion of them. The sample yields around 1.5 million clones, 95% to 99% seen once. The data belong to a study of shared clonotypes between healthy human individuals. Regarding the study as a whole: Naive subsets, compared against memory subsets, generally had larger estimated richness values.

Trimming took off 4 bases at V and 7 bases at J, with 13 bases between the two ends. The CDR3 length is 13 residues. Germline CDR1 SGHDN, CDR2 FVKESK. The gene calls are TRBV14 and TRBJ1-2, with D possibly matching TRBD1 (5 bases). This TCR came from a young man in good health. The sequenced sample was naive CD4+ T cells sorted from blood. Subset reported: CD45RA+ positively selected. For the CDR3, the DNA is TGTGCCAGCAGCCTCAGGACATCGTTTGGCTACACCTTC. It encodes CASSLRTSFGYTF.